This TCR beta chain derives from a study of cytomegalovirus exposure and HLA in healthy donors (dated by TCRdb to about 2017). About the study as a whole: In an earlier analysis of around 540 of the donors, 276 Gb of sequence data and 90 million to 120 million unique TCR beta sequences from 150 million to 200 million T cells were reported. Across some 400 genotyped donors of the cohort, an average of approximately 240,000 unique TCR beta nucleotide sequences per donor were sequenced, and around 19% of those sequences were non-productive. HLA typing covered class I and class II loci at four-digit resolution. An earlier analysis of fewer than 750 of the donors used high-throughput TCR beta sequencing to judge whether each TCR beta V gene segment behaved as functional or pseudogenic. Approximately 310 gigabases of sequencing data and tens of millions of unique TCR sequences were included in an early release covering roughly 600 HLA-typed donors. Donor age, sex, ethnicity and CMV serostatus were compiled alongside the repertoire data. All discovery cohort repertoires had been generated on a single sequencing platform. Besides the first cohort of around 670 subjects, a separate validation cohort made up of roughly 120 different subjects was used. In a later genetic analysis, genome-wide SNP genotypes for about three fifths of the roughly 670 donors were used, and that subset was treated as a discovery cohort. To study patterns of TCR occurrence, a later analysis re-analyzed previously published TCR beta repertoires from just over 650 donors and added high-resolution HLA genotyping. High-throughput TCR immunosequencing, statistical association of individual TCRs with disease status, and machine learning were combined to predict cytomegalovirus infection status. The study aimed to test whether cataloging public T cell receptors could reveal signatures of past pathogen exposure. Rather than drawing on any new phenotypic data, the later analysis identified candidate immune exposures from TCR beta sequences and the way those sequences occurred across donors. Of the 350 to 450 genotyped donors, less than 85% were placed in the genetic ancestry cluster associated with self-reported Caucasian donors. The study profiled the T cell repertoires of 500 to 800 subjects by immunosequencing and related them to cytomegalovirus serostatus. Typing coverage varied by locus: roughly 629-640 donors for A, B, C, DRB1 and DQB1; roughly 560 for DQA1; about 600 for DPA1; 450 to 480 for DPB1. About five DR-DQ haplotypes were treated as single units for association and clustering because of strong linkage in the cohort.

Receptor amplification or capture employed the immunoSEQ multiplex PCR assay. A mixture of 60 forward primers for TCR Vbeta segments and 13 reverse primers for TCR Jbeta segments was used in the multiplex PCR. A multiplex PCR assay on genomic DNA amplified the CDR3 region of rearranged TCR beta genes. The Illumina HiSeq System was used to sequence the amplified TCR beta libraries as 87-base-pair reads. The authors' pipeline ran thus. A later analysis counted 75 million to 100 million unique TCR beta chains across the 666 repertoires, and roughly 10 million of these chains were shared by at least two donors. To remove PCR and sequencing errors, raw reads were error-corrected and collapsed into unique sequences using a nearest-neighbor algorithm that merged closely related sequences. Alignment of CDR3 sequences to IMGT reference sequences was used to assign V, D and J gene segments. For a sequence to be retained, a match of at least six nucleotides to both a V gene segment and a J gene segment was required. Rearrangements were called productive when the CDR3 lacked stop codons and stayed in frame with V and J; all others were non-productive. CDR3 was defined according to IMGT convention as the region running from the second conserved V-encoded cysteine to the conserved J-encoded phenylalanine. The earlier analysis of roughly 590 of the donors excluded any sequence lacking an unambiguous match to a single V gene segment. In an earlier analysis of some 590 of the donors, a V segment was called functional when productive rearrangements were above 56.7%, and segregating when the standard deviation between donors exceeded 5%. To diagnose cytomegalovirus status from the catalog of TCR beta chain sequences, a statistical classification framework was built. A later analysis assigned V and J genes by comparing TCR nucleotide sequences with IMGT/GENE-DB human TR gene sequences. The TCRdist pipeline was used in a later analysis to assign CDR3 sequences and most-parsimonious VDJ recombination scenarios. In a later analysis, each TCR beta chain was defined by its CDR3 amino acid sequence together with its V-gene family, and reads without a unique V-gene family were excluded. A later analysis removed 550 to 700 highly shared, low-generation-probability nucleotide sequences to deal with suspected cross-contamination and a sequencing artifact. A later analysis calculated a clonal expansion index for each public chain from normalized within-repertoire ranks of inferred template counts. Generation probabilities in a later analysis came from a VDJ recombination model fitted to out-of-frame rearrangements, and those results were checked against IGoR. Hypergeometric tests were used in a later analysis to score TCR-TCR, TCR-HLA and TCR-CMV co-occurrence, with a repertoire-size bias correction applied to the TCR pairs. A later analysis estimated false discovery rates by permuting HLA or CMV assignments 20 times. In a later analysis, co-occurring TCRs were grouped using DBSCAN, with TCRdist sequence similarity added in when clustering inside HLA-allele-positive subsets. For co-occurrence clustering, repertoires with fewer than 30,000 or more than 120,000 public chains were excluded, along with four to six repertoires with anomalous nucleotide sharing. TCRdb obtained this table from immuneACCESS and retained in-frame rearrangements with V and J assigned. These tables miss some clones; where compared with another copy, unresolved V genes account for less than half of the shortfall, and the remainder is unexplained. Clone size and V and J calls were adopted from that table, with D and trimming inferred from the DNA. This sample comprises some 110,000 clones, roughly 77% of them detected only once. Jointly, the top ten make up less than 5.5% of the sample.

What the research found in general, with its limitations: In a later analysis, most CMV-associated TCR beta chains were found to appear HLA-restricted, with HLA associations seemingly driven largely by CMV exposure. A further reported finding was that TCR beta sequences accurately predicted the HLA-A and HLA-B alleles for most subjects in the first cohort. Compared with the roughly 700-donor mean, donors in an Asian-associated ancestry cluster had fewer N-insertions in productive TCRs, according to a later genetic analysis. When HLA alleles, especially DR and DQ, strongly co-occurred, attributing TCR associations to individual alleles was difficult. Presence/absence analyses assumed roughly uniform sequencing depth across donors, an assumption that may not hold. The classifier was reported to diagnose cytomegalovirus status with high specificity and sensitivity in both the original cohort and the validation cohort. Linkage disequilibrium might explain the correlated functional status among segregating V segments, but an unknown experimental factor could not be ruled out. Because counts were too low, 15 to 20 rarely observed V segments, including chromosome 9 orphons, were excluded from the earlier analysis of fewer than 650 of the donors. A group of highly shared sequence variants was considered likely to be a technical artifact of the sequencing pipeline. The authors suggested that the approach could potentially be generalized to other disease states and immunological phenotypes. CMV serostatus was the only immune exposure information available for the cohort. An earlier analysis of 587 of the donors showed that most TCR beta V segments appeared in productive rearrangements either about 90% or about 30% of the time, which broadly matched IMGT annotations. In this cohort, only TCR beta chains were sequenced, and detectable features were limited by the absence of alpha or paired-chain data. According to a later analysis, TCR association rates differed among HLA loci, with DRB1 alleles showing the most associated TCRs and HLA-C alleles showing the fewest. In the study, some 180 TCR beta chains were listed as associated with cytomegalovirus. Across donors, most TCR sequences were observed very rarely, whereas some public TCRs were present in many individuals. Specific HLA alleles were associated with 15,000 to 20,000 TCR beta sequences at a false discovery rate of 0.05 in a later analysis. Compared with equally common non-associated chains, HLA-associated TCR beta chains in a later analysis were more clonally expanded and had lower generation probabilities. A later genetic analysis associated a missense DCLRE1C variant with V-gene and J-gene trimming of TCR beta chains, and an independent cohort replicated the association. A later analysis reported that several top co-occurrence clusters appeared linked to parvovirus B19, influenza, CMV and Epstein-Barr virus. Some IMGT-functional V segments, including TRBV6-2 and TRBV6-3, could not be told apart with the 87-base-pair reads, so those segments were excluded. A few of the identified cytomegalovirus-associated TCR beta chains were confirmed in vitro to be specific for cytomegalovirus antigens. Because HLA typing was unavailable for some donors at each locus, only the typed subset was used in association tests.

Unmatched junction bases come to 7, with V trimmed by 5 bases and J by 3 bases. From the cysteine through the phenylalanine, the CDR3 covers 17 amino acids. Just CDR3 DNA is preserved here, 51 bases in frame from base 1. Via the germline V gene (reference sequence), CDR1 is SEHNR and CDR2 FQNEAQ. This clone has just a few counts. Its recognized antigen is unknown. Base qualities are missing; no much larger clone stands one base away. The cohort was made up of approximately 670 healthy bone marrow donors. All cohort members were sampled while nominally healthy, although unrecorded immune exposures were likely present. The donor was CMV seropositive and belonged to the group of a few hundred seropositive cohort members. Every donor gave a peripheral blood sample, and the peripheral blood mononuclear cells from that sample were used for TCR beta sequencing. The Qiagen DNeasy Blood Extraction Kit was used to extract genomic DNA from the blood cell samples.

The clonotype comes from a man aged 45 to 65 in good health and CMV-seropositive. Recombination linked TRBV7-9 to TRBJ2-2; 12 of the junction bases match TRBD1. Sequenced sample: PBMCs. CDR3 reads: CASSQGQGAKYTGELFF. The nucleotides are TGTGCCAGCAGCCAGGGACAGGGGGCGAAATACACCGGGGAGCTGTTTTTT. This CDR3, with the reference TRBV7-9 and TRBJ2-2 proteins standing in past its ends, gives the full variable domain DTGVSQNPRHKITKRGQNVTFRCDPISEHNRLYWYRQTLGQGPEFLTYFQNEAQLEKSRLLSDRFSAERPKGSFSTLEIQRTEQGDSAMYLCASSQGQGAKYTGELFFGEGSRLTVL.